The 18 T cell receptor beta chains below come from one sample, sequenced in a study of shared clonotypes between healthy human individuals. TCRdb keeps only in-frame clones here, not all; method: immunoSEQ multiplex PCR. The table shows millions of clones, with just over 90% occurring only once. Sequenced material: naive CD4+ T cells sorted from blood. Subset of the sample: CD45RA+ positively selected. Source of these receptors: a man aged 18 to 29 in good health.

The chain is built from TRBV6-1 and TRBJ1-5, with D possibly being TRBD1 (6 bases). The CDR3 covers 16 residues. Germline assignment: CDR1 MNHNS and CDR2 SASEGT. V was clipped by 3 bases and J by 0 bases, with 12 bases between them. This CDR3 is CASSDPYRVSNQPQHF. In DNA form, the CDR3 reads TGTGCCAGCAGTGATCCTTACAGGGTTAGCAATCAGCCCCAGCATTTT.

The chain recombines TRBV18 with TRBJ2-5; D is perhaps TRBD1 or TRBD2 (5 bases each). The end of the DNA is better explained by TRBJ2-7, so the J call may be wrong. The length of the CDR3 is 13 residues. The germline CDR1 and CDR2 sequences are KGHSH and LQKENI. The CDR3 bases are TGTGCCAGCGCCACAGCGGCTGGGGGCGAGCAGTACTTC. Translation: CASATAAGGEQYF.

V usage is TRBV25-1 and J usage is TRBJ2-7, with D tentatively TRBD1 (5 bases). Germline lookup yields CDR1 MGHDK and CDR2 SYGVNS. With 8 bases removed from V and 6 bases from J, the gap between germline ends came to 11 bases. The CDR3 totals 11 residues. CDR3 in amino acids: CASGQGTEQYF. The DNA of the CDR3 is TGTGCCAGCGGGCAGGGTACCGAGCAGTACTTC.

This clone was picked up a small number of times. The genes are TRBV2 and TRBJ1-4; TRBD1 matches 10 bases. Germline V gene data show CDR1 as SNHLY and CDR2 as FYNNEI. This CDR3 is built from 13 residues. V was pared by 11 bases and J by 8 bases, with 8 bases of the junction left unmatched. The CDR3 DNA reads TGTGCCGTACCGACAGGGGGCGGGGAAAAACTGTTTTTT. Translated: CAVPTGGGEKLFF.

V is TRBV6-1 and J is TRBJ1-2; D not certain. The CDR3 totals 15 residues. Trimming took 1 base from V and 8 from J, leaving 17 bases between them. Germline loops: CDR1 MNHNS, CDR2 SASEGT. The CDR3 DNA sequence: TGTGCCAGCAGTGAAGGAGGCGGTTGGATTGCCGGCTACACCTTC. It codes for CASSEGGGWIAGYTF.

V gene TRBV7-9 combines with J gene TRBJ2-7; TRBD1 agrees at 11 bases. Germline V CDR1 and CDR2: SEHNR, FQNEAQ (reference sequence). Unmatched junction bases numbered 3, after V lost 0 bases and J lost 2 bases. CDR3 length: 16 residues. In nucleotides, the CDR3 is TGTGCCAGCAGCTTAGCTTGGACAGGGGGCCCCTACGAGCAGTACTTC. Protein sequence: CASSLAWTGGPYEQYF.

The rearrangement links TRBV12-5 to TRBJ1-2, with a weak D call TRBD1 (6 bases). Trimming removed 1 base from V and 8 bases from J, with 11 bases in between. The CDR3 spans 13 residues. Germline CDR1 is LGHNT and CDR2 is FRNRAP. The CDR3 protein is CASGLDQGLGYTF. Here the CDR3 DNA reads TGTGCTAGTGGTTTGGATCAGGGGTTGGGCTACACCTTC.

The J gene is TRBJ2-3, the V gene TRBV4-1; D is unclear. Germline V gene sequence: CDR1 MGHRA, CDR2 YSYEKL. Trimming removed 3 bases at V and 2 bases at J, with 3 bases between. CDR3 length: 12 amino acids. CDR3 in amino acids: CASSHFTDTQYF. The CDR3 bases are TGCGCCAGCAGCCACTTCACAGATACGCAGTATTTT.

On this clone itself: Other DNA sequences from this sample encode an identical CDR3 as well. The gene calls are TRBV19 and TRBJ2-5, with D unclear. CDR3 size: 11 residues. Looked up from germline, CDR1 is LNHDA and CDR2 is SQIVND (reference sequence). V dropped 3 bases and J dropped 5 bases, with 4 bases sitting between them. CDR3 protein: CASSIKETQYF. CDR3 nucleotide sequence: TGTGCCAGTAGTATCAAGGAGACCCAGTACTTC.

J is TRBJ1-1 and V is TRBV5-1; D is unclear. Per germline, CDR1 SGHRS and CDR2 YFSETQ. The CDR3 contains 13 residues. The V end was cut by 9 bases, the J end by 0 bases, with 12 bases between. DNA of the CDR3: TGCGCCACCTCGGCGGGCATGAACACTGAAGCTTTCTTT. It codes for CATSAGMNTEAFF.

The V gene is TRBV6-5, the J gene TRBJ1-4; D is unclear. The ends were cut back, 5 bases at V and 7 bases at J, with 14 bases in the middle. This CDR3 has 14 residues. CDR1 is MNHEY, CDR2 SVGAGI, per germline. The CDR3 reads CASSRGERSEKLFF. The DNA for the CDR3 is TGTGCCAGCAGTCGGGGAGAGCGAAGTGAAAAACTGTTTTTT.

The chain employs TRBV27 and TRBJ1-4, with 7 nucleotides matching TRBD1. Trimming removed 8 bases from V and 11 bases from J; junction bases left unmatched: 14. This CDR3 is 14 amino acids long. Germline CDR1 and CDR2: MNHEY and SMNVEV (reference sequence). The CDR3 here is CASQRLGQGGKLFF. The CDR3 DNA reads TGTGCCAGCCAGAGGTTAGGCCAGGGGGGGAAACTGTTTTTT.

The rearrangement joins TRBV28 to TRBJ1-3; 9 bases agree with TRBD1. Germline V gene lookup returns CDR1 MDHEN and CDR2 SYDVKM. After removal of 6 bases from V and 4 bases from J, the junction contained 7 bases not matched to a gene. The CDR3 totals 15 residues. The CDR3 loop is CASSGTGLGGNTIYF. The CDR3 DNA sequence: TGTGCCAGCAGCGGGACAGGGCTAGGGGGAAACACCATATATTTT.

The CDR3 protein is CSVVRTANEQYF. In DNA, the CDR3 is TGCAGCGTTGTACGGACAGCGAACGAGCAGTACTTC. V usage is TRBV29-1 and J usage is TRBJ2-5; possible D gene TRBD1, 6 bases. The last part of the DNA fits TRBJ2-7 better; the J call may be wrong. CDR1 and CDR2 (germline): SQVTM, ANQGSEA. The CDR3 runs 12 residues.

The genes are TRBV11-2 and TRBJ2-5; weak D call: TRBD1 (5 bases). The CDR3 spans 16 residues. The germline V gene encodes CDR1 SGHAT and CDR2 FQNNGV. Trimming stripped 3 bases from V and 5 bases from J, with 19 bases between. CDR3 protein: CASSLGHALGRETQYF. Here the CDR3 DNA reads TGTGCCAGCAGCTTGGGGCACGCGTTAGGCAGGGAGACCCAGTACTTC.

CDR3 sequence: CASSLVTGGADTQYF. The DNA for the CDR3 is TGTGCCAGCAGCTTGGTAACCGGGGGGGCAGATACGCAGTATTTT. The genes are TRBV5-4 and TRBJ2-3; 8 positions agree with TRBD2. CDR3 size: 15 residues. Germline CDR1 is SGHNT and CDR2 is YYREEE (reference sequence). Unmatched junction bases numbered 4, after V lost 0 bases and J lost 4 bases.

This chain joins TRBV27 and TRBJ2-7, with 9 bases lining up with TRBD2. Germline V gives CDR1 MNHEY, CDR2 SMNVEV (reference sequence). The junction had 17 bases not matched to a gene; V was cut back by 3 bases and J by 5 bases. The CDR3 runs to 18 residues. The CDR3 spells CASSFVQSTAGGLHEQYF. For the CDR3, the DNA is TGTGCCAGCAGTTTCGTCCAGAGTACGGCGGGAGGGCTTCACGAGCAGTACTTC.

This clone was found once. The V and J genes are TRBV28 and TRBJ2-3; the match to TRBD1 covers 10 bases. Germline V lookup: CDR1 MDHEN, CDR2 SYDVKM. The CDR3 is made up of 16 amino acids. With 3 bases clipped from V and 0 bases from J, the junction kept 3 bases outside the gene matches. The CDR3: CASSLRTGGSTDTQYF. CDR3 DNA sequence: TGTGCCAGCAGTTTGCGGACAGGGGGTAGCACAGATACGCAGTATTTT.